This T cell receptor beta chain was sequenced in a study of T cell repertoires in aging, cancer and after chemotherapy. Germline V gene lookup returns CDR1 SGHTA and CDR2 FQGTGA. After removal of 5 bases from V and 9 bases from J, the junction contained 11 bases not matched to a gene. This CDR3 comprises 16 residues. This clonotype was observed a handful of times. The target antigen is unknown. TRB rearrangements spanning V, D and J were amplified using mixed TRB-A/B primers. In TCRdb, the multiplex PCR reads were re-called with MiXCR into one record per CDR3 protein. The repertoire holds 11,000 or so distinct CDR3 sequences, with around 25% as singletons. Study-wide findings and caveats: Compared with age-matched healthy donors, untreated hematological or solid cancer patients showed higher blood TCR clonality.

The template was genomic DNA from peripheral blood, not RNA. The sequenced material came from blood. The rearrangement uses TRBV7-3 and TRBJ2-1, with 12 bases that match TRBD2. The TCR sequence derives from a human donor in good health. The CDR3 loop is CASSPPGTSGSGEQFF. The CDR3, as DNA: TGTGCCAGCAGCCCGCCCGGGACTAGCGGGTCGGGTGAGCAGTTCTTC.